A selection of T cell receptor beta chains follows, all from one sample in a study of cytomegalovirus exposure and HLA in healthy donors. Data came from immunoSEQ multiplex PCR; TCRdb stores just in-frame clones and leaves some out. The data hold around 100,000 clones, with roughly 80% observed a single time. The sample comprised PBMCs. The receptors come from a man in his fifties in good health and CMV-seropositive. The CDR3 runs from the conserved cysteine through the conserved F or W. D genes are given only for firm matches.

v_call cdr3_length d_call cdr3_aa
TRBV7-3 17 . CASSFIRGHATNEKLFF
TRBV7-9 18 TRBD2 CASSYGAARTSVNYEQYF
TRBV10-3 12 TRBD1 CAISGQGRGYTF
TRBV21-1 19 . CASSNRVDRTTTPSYEQYF
TRBV6-5 14 . CASTKGLNTGELFF
TRBV6-1 13 . CASSEGQDQPQHF
TRBV5-4 13 . CASSLDSGAHAYF
TRBV27 14 TRBD1 CASRPGQANSPLHF
TRBV14 13 . CASRRSNTGELFF
TRBV19 13 TRBD1 CASSTSTGNIQYF
TRBV5-6 13 TRBD1 CASNDRGRETQYF
TRBV6-6 16 TRBD2 CASSPLAGRSYNEQFF
TRBV10-3 13 . CAISEEGGTEAFF
TRBV6-1 19 . CASSAGQGWFSGTYNEQFF
TRBV27 14 . CASSNRGGFYGYTF
TRBV5-1 15 TRBD2 CASSYLAGVTDTQYF
TRBV15 15 . CATSRGGLGTYEQYF
TRBV7-9 17 TRBD1 CASSYQQGASWPYEQYF
TRBV6-1 12 . CASSTGNTEAFF
TRBV6-5 11 . CASSSINEQYF
TRBV19 16 TRBD2 CASSPTGEREWYEQYF
TRBV30 15 TRBD2 CAWRVPGGGGYEQYF
TRBV19 17 TRBD1 CASSPGDRGEGNQPQHF
TRBV10-3 14 . CAISEGAGDYEQYF
TRBV19 14 . CASGASGTNQPQHF
TRBV6-1 13 . CASSMLSGDGYTF
TRBV9 14 TRBD2 CASSVGTSGTEQYF
TRBV28 13 TRBD2 CASSSAGTETQYF
TRBV19 14 TRBD2 CASRAFGGAGELFF
TRBV25-1 12 . CASRGQFYGYTF
TRBV11-2 15 . CASSLVQDSVSPLHF
TRBV20-1 11 TRBD1 CSASDRVQAFF
TRBV19 17 . CASSAGYEGFSGNTIYF
TRBV5-6 15 TRBD1 CASSLPPGGGTEAFF
TRBV28 14 TRBD1 CATTGRGRTGELFF
TRBV30 16 TRBD1 CAWSGGPTGANTEAFF
TRBV29-1 12 . CSTRLSTDTQYF
TRBV5-1 16 TRBD1 CASSLTGDLYNSPLHF
TRBV6-6 13 TRBD1 CATGQGADSPLHF
TRBV7-2 12 . CASSLVGPEAFF
TRBV5-4 15 . CASSSNVLASGELFF
TRBV19 13 TRBD1 CASSPTGATEAFF
TRBV29-1 12 . CSVVGVIETQYF
TRBV5-1 13 . CASGGGPEDTQYF
TRBV5-5 14 . CAGSLLASSYEQYF
TRBV11-1 14 . CASSLDSGSHEQYF
TRBV10-3 14 . CAISDQNPTGEQFF
TRBV7-9 14 TRBD1 CASSRTGGGGELFF
TRBV28 15 TRBD2 CASSRGLAGNNEQFF
TRBV5-1 16 TRBD1 CASGQSGSGTGSEQYF
TRBV11-3 14 TRBD1 CASSRDSMNTEAFF
TRBV25-1 15 . CASSDGRGGYNEQFF
TRBV19 15 . CASSIGSAEDYGYTF
TRBV9 13 TRBD1 CASSTGQGHEQYF
TRBV30 16 TRBD2 CAWSPGTSGITYEQYF
TRBV2 14 . CASRLAQGTDTQYF
TRBV4-2 16 TRBD2 CASSRPLAGDTDTQYF
TRBV18 16 TRBD2 CASSPWTSGRAFEQFF
TRBV6-1 16 TRBD1 CASSAVGQGTGNTIYF
TRBV18 15 TRBD1 CASSPQTGTRTEAFF